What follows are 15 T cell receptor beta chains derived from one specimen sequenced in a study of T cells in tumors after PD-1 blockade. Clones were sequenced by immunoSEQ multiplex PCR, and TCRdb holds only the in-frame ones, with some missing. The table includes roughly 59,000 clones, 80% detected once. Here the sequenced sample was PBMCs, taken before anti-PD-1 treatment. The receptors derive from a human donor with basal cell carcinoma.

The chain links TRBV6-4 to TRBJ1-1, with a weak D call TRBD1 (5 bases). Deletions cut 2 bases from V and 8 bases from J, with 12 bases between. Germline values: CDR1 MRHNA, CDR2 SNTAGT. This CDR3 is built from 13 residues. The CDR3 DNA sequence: TGTGCCAGCAGTGACGCCCCTGGGGGAGAAGCTTTCTTT. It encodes CASSDAPGGEAFF.

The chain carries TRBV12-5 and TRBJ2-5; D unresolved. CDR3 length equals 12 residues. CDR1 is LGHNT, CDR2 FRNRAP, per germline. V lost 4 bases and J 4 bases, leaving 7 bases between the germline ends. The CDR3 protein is CASGSWRETQYF. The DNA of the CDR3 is TGTGCTAGTGGTTCCTGGAGAGAGACCCAGTACTTC.

The CDR3 reads CASSSINRETQYF. CDR3 bases: TGTGCCAGCTCCTCAATAAATAGAGAGACCCAGTACTTC. The chain links TRBV18 to TRBJ2-5; D remains ambiguous. V gave up 6 bases and J gave up 4 bases, with 12 bases separating them. Germline V gives CDR1 KGHSH, CDR2 LQKENI. The CDR3 consists of 13 residues.

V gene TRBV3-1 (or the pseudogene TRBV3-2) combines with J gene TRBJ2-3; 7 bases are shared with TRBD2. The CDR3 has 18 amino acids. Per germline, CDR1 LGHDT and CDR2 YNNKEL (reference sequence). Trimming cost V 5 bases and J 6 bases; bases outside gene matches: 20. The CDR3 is CASSGHEGRGSFRDTQYF. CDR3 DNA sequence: TGTGCCAGCAGCGGCCACGAAGGGCGGGGGTCGTTTCGTGATACGCAGTATTTT.

CDR3 amino acids: CASNSGQGRNQPQHF. The CDR3 bases are TGTGCCAGCAACTCCGGACAGGGAAGAAATCAGCCCCAGCATTTT. The chain carries TRBV6-1 and TRBJ1-5; TRBD1 matches at 8 bases. V shed 7 bases, J shed 4 bases, and the junction held 9 bases outside the gene matches. CDR3 length equals 15 residues. Germline V CDR1 and CDR2: MNHNS, SASEGT.

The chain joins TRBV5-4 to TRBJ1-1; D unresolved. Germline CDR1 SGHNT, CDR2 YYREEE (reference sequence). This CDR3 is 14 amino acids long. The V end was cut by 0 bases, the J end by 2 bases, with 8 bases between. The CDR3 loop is CASSLVGRNTEAFF. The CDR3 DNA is TGTGCCAGCAGCTTGGTGGGGAGAAACACTGAAGCTTTCTTT.

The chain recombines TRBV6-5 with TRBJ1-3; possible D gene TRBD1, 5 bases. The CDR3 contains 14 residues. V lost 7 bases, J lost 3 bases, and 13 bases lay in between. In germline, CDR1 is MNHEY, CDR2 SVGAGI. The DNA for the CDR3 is TGTGCCAGCAAAAAGGGGTCCGGTGGAAACACCATATATTTT. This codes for CASKKGSGGNTIYF.

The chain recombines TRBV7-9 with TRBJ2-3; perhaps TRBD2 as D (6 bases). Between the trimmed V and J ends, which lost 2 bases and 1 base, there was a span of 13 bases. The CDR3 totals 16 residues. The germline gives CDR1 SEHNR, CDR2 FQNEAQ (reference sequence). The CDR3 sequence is CASSLYAGIGTDTQYF. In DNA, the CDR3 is TGTGCCAGCAGCTTATATGCGGGGATCGGCACAGATACGCAGTATTTT.

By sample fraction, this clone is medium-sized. Written as DNA, the CDR3 is TGTGCCAGCAGCCCCGGCGAGGCTGGGGCTCGCACAGATACGCAGTATTTT. This gives the protein CASSPGEAGARTDTQYF. This rearrangement joins TRBV7-9 to TRBJ2-3; weak D call: TRBD1 (5 bases). Germline V gene sequence: CDR1 SEHNR, CDR2 FQNEAQ (reference sequence). V was trimmed by 5 bases and J by 1 base, leaving 19 bases between them. The CDR3 sequence is 17 residues long. Complete variable domain (other parts from reference TRBV7-9 and TRBJ2-3): DTGVSQNPRHKITKRGQNVTFRCDPISEHNRLYWYRQTLGQGPEFLTYFQNEAQLEKSRLLSDRFSAERPKGSFSTLEIQRTEQGDSAMYLCASSPGEAGARTDTQYFGPGTRLTVL.

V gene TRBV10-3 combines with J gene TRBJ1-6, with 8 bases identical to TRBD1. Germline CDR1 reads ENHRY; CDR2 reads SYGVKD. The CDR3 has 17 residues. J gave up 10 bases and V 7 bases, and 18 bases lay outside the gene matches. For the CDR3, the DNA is TGTGCCATCAACTTAGCCCTAGGACAGGGCCCTTCGTCACCCCTCCACTTT. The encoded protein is CAINLALGQGPSSPLHF.

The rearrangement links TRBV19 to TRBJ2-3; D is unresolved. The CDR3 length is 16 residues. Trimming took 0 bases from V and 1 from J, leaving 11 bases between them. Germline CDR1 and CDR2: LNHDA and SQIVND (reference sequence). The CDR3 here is CASSIDRAVRTDTQYF. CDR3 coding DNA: TGTGCCAGTAGTATAGATCGGGCGGTACGCACAGATACGCAGTATTTT.

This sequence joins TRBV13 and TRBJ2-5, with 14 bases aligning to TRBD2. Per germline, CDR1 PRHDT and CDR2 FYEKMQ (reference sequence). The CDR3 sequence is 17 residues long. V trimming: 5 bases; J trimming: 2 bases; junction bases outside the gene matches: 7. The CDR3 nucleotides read TGTGCCAGCAGCCCCCGGACTAGCGGGGGGCTGCAAGAGACCCAGTACTTC. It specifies CASSPRTSGGLQETQYF.

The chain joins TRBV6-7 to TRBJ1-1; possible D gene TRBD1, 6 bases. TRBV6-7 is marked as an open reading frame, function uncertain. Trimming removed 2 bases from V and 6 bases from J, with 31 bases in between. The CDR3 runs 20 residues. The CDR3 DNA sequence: TGTGCCAGCAGTTACCTTTTCAGAAGAACTGGGGGGCTGGAAGCATCTGAAGCTTTCTTT. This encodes CASSYLFRRTGGLEASEAFF.

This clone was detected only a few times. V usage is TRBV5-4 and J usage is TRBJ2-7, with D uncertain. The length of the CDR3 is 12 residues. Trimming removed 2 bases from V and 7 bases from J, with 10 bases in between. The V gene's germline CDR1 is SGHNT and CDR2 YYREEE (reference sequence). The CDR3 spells CASSFERREQYF. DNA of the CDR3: TGTGCCAGCAGCTTCGAACGGCGGGAGCAGTACTTC. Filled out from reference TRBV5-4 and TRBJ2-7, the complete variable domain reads ETGVTQSPTHLIKTRGQQVTLRCSSQSGHNTVSWYQQALGQGPQFIFQYYREEENGRGNFPPRFSGLQFPNYSSELNVNALELDDSALYLCASSFERREQYFGPGTRLTVT.

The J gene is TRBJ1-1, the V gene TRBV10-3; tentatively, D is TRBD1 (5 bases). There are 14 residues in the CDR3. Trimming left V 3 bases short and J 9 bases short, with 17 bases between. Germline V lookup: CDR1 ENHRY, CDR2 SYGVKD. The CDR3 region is CAISDSRGVGQAFF. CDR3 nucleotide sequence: TGTGCCATCAGTGATAGTAGGGGAGTGGGGCAAGCTTTCTTT.